This record covers a single T cell receptor beta chain. From germline, CDR1 is MNHEY and CDR2 SVGAGI. The V and J ends lost 6 bases and 4 bases, in that order; junction bases with no gene match: 2. This CDR3 is built from 12 residues. The data belong to a study of neoadjuvant anti-PD-1 for oral cavity cancer. Regarding time point: after neoadjuvant nivolumab, at surgical resection. Most PBMC samples had approximately 440 ng input DNA in six replicates. Sequenced by immunoSEQ multiplex PCR; TCRdb stores in-frame clones only, minus some. The table records about 14,000 clones, 55% to 75% of them present only once.

Sample: PBMCs, taken after nivolumab (anti-PD-1) treatment. This receptor was identified in a person between 35 and 79 years old with oral cavity squamous cell carcinoma. V is TRBV6-5 and J is TRBJ2-7; 8 nucleotides line up with TRBD2. In DNA form, the CDR3 reads TGTGCCAGCAGACTAGCGGCTTACGAGCAGTACTTC. Translation gives CASRLAAYEQYF.